One and the same sample provided the 28 T cell receptor beta chains below, sequenced in a study of T cells after yellow fever vaccination. TCRdb reprocessed the 5' RACE reads with MiXCR, giving one entry per CDR3 protein. The sample has about 350,000 distinct CDR3 sequences, approximately 4% seen once. Sequences were derived from PBMCs, sampled 5 days after the yellow fever booster vaccination. These receptor sequences come from a man aged 18 to 29 who received the YFV17D yellow fever vaccine.

At least ten counts were recorded for this clonotype. The chain recombines TRBV7-3 with TRBJ2-2; D remains ambiguous. Germline V CDR1 and CDR2: SGHTA, FQGTGA. V was shortened by 2 bases and J by 4 bases, with 5 bases between the two germline ends. This CDR3 has 13 residues. In DNA form, the CDR3 reads TGTGCCAGCAGCTTATGGGGCACCGGGGAGCTGTTTTTT. Its protein product is CASSLWGTGELFF.

Ten or more counts support this clonotype. The V gene is TRBV12-3 or TRBV12-4, the J gene TRBJ1-4, with 8 nucleotides matching TRBD1. The V gene end was trimmed by 4 bases and the J gene end by 8 bases; junction bases not matched to a gene: 9. This CDR3 has 15 amino acids. Here the CDR3 DNA reads TGTGCCAGCAGTTCCCCGACAGGGGCCAGGGAAAAACTGTTTTTT. Translation gives CASSSPTGAREKLFF.

V usage is TRBV12-3 or TRBV12-4 and J usage is TRBJ1-5; a weak D match, TRBD1 (6 bases). The CDR3 spans 19 residues. V was pared by 3 bases and J by 1 base, with 22 bases between. The CDR3 is CASSFMGGERGGSNQPQHF. In DNA form, the CDR3 reads TGTGCCAGCAGTTTCATGGGGGGCGAGCGTGGAGGGAGCAATCAGCCCCAGCATTTT.

This clonotype has only a few counts. The chain combines TRBV7-2 with TRBJ2-7; D is perhaps TRBD2 (7 bases). This CDR3 is built from 14 residues. Germline CDR1 SGHTA, CDR2 FQGNSA. Trimming took off 4 bases at V and 3 bases at J, with 13 bases between the two ends. CDR3 protein: CASSSQGGGYEQYF. Here the CDR3 DNA reads TGTGCCAGCAGCTCACAGGGAGGGGGCTACGAGCAGTACTTC.

This clonotype showed up many times. The genes are TRBV21-1 and TRBJ2-3; the table gives TRBD2 as D, unverified against the DNA. TRBV21-1 is tagged as a pseudogene. CDR3 length equals 17 residues. The CDR3 DNA follows: TGTGCCAGCCTCAAGGCGGGACTAGCGGGGGGCAGAGATACGCAGTATTTT. Translating gives CASLKAGLAGGRDTQYF.

This clonotype was seen more than once but under ten times. In nucleotides, the CDR3 is TGTGCCAGCAGCTTTGGGGGCAGTGACACTGAAGCTTTCTTT. The encoded protein is CASSFGGSDTEAFF. The chain carries TRBV5-4 and TRBJ1-1; the D gene is possibly TRBD1 (6 bases). Germline CDR1 is SGHNT and CDR2 is YYREEE (reference sequence). The CDR3 is made up of 14 amino acids. The V end lost 2 bases, the J end lost 3 bases, and 11 bases lay between the germline ends.

Here the CDR3 reads CSVDGASRPEDTEAFF. Written as DNA, the CDR3 is TGCAGCGTTGACGGCGCATCGCGCCCCGAGGACACTGAAGCTTTCTTT. V gene TRBV29-1 combines with J gene TRBJ1-1, with D hard to call. The CDR3 is 16 residues long. CDR1 SQVTM and CDR2 ANQGSEA come from the germline V gene. V lost 3 bases and J lost 3, with 20 bases in between.

This clonotype was detected only a few times. This chain connects TRBV7-9 to TRBJ2-6; 8 nucleotides match TRBD1. Germline loops: CDR1 SEHNR, CDR2 FQNEAQ (reference sequence). This CDR3 has 18 amino acids. The V segment lost 6 bases and the J segment 0 bases; nucleotides outside the gene matches: 10. CDR3 sequence reads: CASRLAGTGRSGANVLTF. DNA of the CDR3: TGTGCCAGCAGGCTCGCCGGGACAGGCCGCTCTGGGGCCAACGTCCTGACTTTC.

V is TRBV5-1 and J is TRBJ1-1; perhaps TRBD1 as D (5 bases). This CDR3 is 14 amino acids long. The germline V gene encodes CDR1 SGHRS and CDR2 YFSETQ. V lost 4 bases and J lost 4, with 14 bases in between. DNA for the CDR3: TGCGCCAGCAGCGAGAGGGGCTTGAGCACTGAAGCTTTCTTT. Translating gives CASSERGLSTEAFF.

The chain employs TRBV6-1 and TRBJ2-7; D not certain. The CDR3 contains 12 residues. The germline V and J ends were trimmed by 2 bases and 3 bases, with 5 bases remaining between them. Per the germline V gene, CDR1 is MNHNS and CDR2 is SASEGT. CDR3 sequence: CASSELRYEQYV. The CDR3 DNA reads TGTGCCAGCAGTGAACTCCGCTACGAGCAGTACGTC.

This clonotype was seen more than once but under ten times. This chain joins TRBV6-6 and TRBJ2-1, with D unclear. The V and J ends lost 2 bases and 0 bases respectively, with 8 bases between them. CDR3 length equals 15 residues. CDR1 and CDR2 from the germline V gene are MNHNY and SVGAGI (reference sequence). The CDR3 DNA follows: TGTGCCAGCAGTTACATGTCCTTCTCCTACAATGAGCAGTTCTTC. Translated, it gives CASSYMSFSYNEQFF.

This clonotype was detected a few times. V gene TRBV20-1 combines with J gene TRBJ2-1, with D possibly being TRBD1 or TRBD2 (6 bases each). This CDR3 is 16 amino acids long. V shed 3 bases and J shed 9 bases, with 24 bases lying between them. Germline V gene data show CDR1 as DFQATT and CDR2 as SNEGSKA (reference sequence). The CDR3 sequence is CSARSGTGALSVEQFF. The CDR3 coding sequence is TGCAGTGCTAGGTCCGGGACGGGGGCCCTTAGTGTTGAGCAGTTCTTC.

The chain combines TRBV5-1 with TRBJ2-7, with TRBD1 identical over 7 bases. J was trimmed by 2 bases and V by 3 bases; bases with no gene match: 5. CDR1 and CDR2 from the germline V gene are SGHRS and YFSETQ. There are 14 residues in the CDR3. In DNA form, the CDR3 reads TGCGCCAGCAGCTCCGTGACAGGGACCTACGAGCAGTACTTC. Protein sequence: CASSSVTGTYEQYF. Supplemented by reference TRBV5-1 and TRBJ2-7, the full variable domain reads KAGVTQTPRYLIKTRGQQVTLSCSPISGHRSVSWYQQTPGQGLQFLFEYFSETQRNKGNFPGRFSGRQFSNSRSEMNVSTLELGDSALYLCASSSVTGTYEQYFGPGTRLTVT.

This clonotype has ten or more counts. The CDR3 nucleotides read TGCGCCAGCAGCTTGGGACAGGGTGGGTCTGGGGCCAACGTCCTGACTTTC. This gives the protein CASSLGQGGSGANVLTF. The chain joins TRBV5-1 to TRBJ2-6, with TRBD1 matching over 7 bases. Germline CDR1 reads SGHRS; CDR2 reads YFSETQ. V trimming: 0 bases; J trimming: 1 base; junction bases outside the gene matches: 4. The CDR3 is 17 residues long.

The chain is built from TRBV12-3 or TRBV12-4 and TRBJ2-2; D could derive from TRBD1 or TRBD2 (6 bases each). V dropped 6 bases and J dropped 4 bases, with 12 bases sitting between them. There are 14 residues in the CDR3. The CDR3 coding sequence is TGTGCCAGCAGCAGGGGCGGGGCCACCGGGGAGCTGTTTTTT. It yields the protein CASSRGGATGELFF.

This clonotype was seen a few times. The CDR3 does not end in the conserved phenylalanine or tryptophan, so this is likely a read error. The limits of the CDR3 on the DNA are not certain, so only TCRdb's listed CDR3 is given. V usage is TRBV5-6 and J usage is TRBJ2-7; the table calls TRBD1, which could not be checked here. Germline loops: CDR1 SGHDT, CDR2 YYEEEE. The CDR3 length equals 10 residues, ends included. Here the CDR3 reads CASSLTGKGG.

The sample holds a few counts of this clonotype. The chain combines TRBV6-5 with TRBJ1-2; the D is unclear. The ends were cut back, 0 bases at V and 8 bases at J, with 13 bases in the middle. The CDR3 runs to 14 residues. Germline values: CDR1 MNHEY, CDR2 SVGAGI. CDR3 in amino acids: CASSYSITVVGYTF. In DNA, the CDR3 is TGTGCCAGCAGTTACTCTATCACCGTGGTCGGCTACACCTTC.

This clonotype was seen only a few times. The chain combines TRBV28 with TRBJ2-3; unclear D gene. Germline V CDR1 and CDR2: MDHEN, SYDVKM. The V end lost 9 bases, the J end lost 3 bases, and 13 bases lay between the germline ends. This CDR3 has 13 residues. CDR3 DNA sequence: TGTGCCAGTAATGGGGAAGGAACAGATACGCAGTATTTT. Amino acid sequence: CASNGEGTDTQYF.

The gene calls are TRBV7-7 and TRBJ1-6; D might be TRBD1 (5 bases). The germline V gene encodes CDR1 SSHAT and CDR2 FNYEAQ (reference sequence). The CDR3 spans 13 residues. CDR3 in DNA: TGTGCTACCCCCTCGGGGGGGGAGCCACCCCTCCACTTT. Residues: CATPSGGEPPLHF.

This clonotype was recorded at least ten times. The rearrangement uses TRBV14 and TRBJ2-7, with D uncertain. The ends were cut back, 4 bases at V and 6 bases at J, with 10 bases in the middle. The CDR3 extends over 12 amino acids. The germline V gene encodes CDR1 SGHDN and CDR2 FVKESK. CDR3 sequence: CASSPTSGEQYF. In DNA, the CDR3 is TGTGCCAGCAGCCCGACTTCGGGCGAGCAGTACTTC. The full variable domain, rest sourced from reference TRBV14 and TRBJ2-7, is EAGVTQFPSHSVIEKGQTVTLRCDPISGHDNLYWYRRVMGKEIKFLLHFVKESKQDESGMPNNRFLAERTGGTYSTLKVQPAELEDSGVYFCASSPTSGEQYFGPGTRLTVT.

This clonotype was counted only a few times. The J gene is TRBJ2-4, the V gene TRBV9, with 8 bases aligning to TRBD1. The V and J ends lost 0 bases and 3 bases, in that order; junction bases with no gene match: 5. The CDR3 spans 16 residues. CDR1 SGDLS and CDR2 YYNGEE come from the germline V gene. The CDR3 coding sequence is TGTGCCAGCAGCGTAGGGGCACAGGGGGTCAAAAACATTCAGTACTTC. Its translation: CASSVGAQGVKNIQYF.

This clonotype was recorded a few times. V is TRBV5-4 and J is TRBJ2-2; D is perhaps TRBD2 (6 bases). CDR3 length equals 14 residues. Trimming removed 4 bases at V and 6 bases at J, with 13 bases between. CDR1 and CDR2 from the germline V gene are SGHNT and YYREEE (reference sequence). CDR3 DNA sequence: TGTGCCAGCAGCCCGGGGGACGGACCCGGGGAGCTGTTTTTT. This codes for CASSPGDGPGELFF.

The chain joins TRBV7-9 to TRBJ2-3; a weak D match, TRBD1 (6 bases). Germline V CDR1 and CDR2: SEHNR, FQNEAQ (reference sequence). V dropped 5 bases and J dropped 5 bases, with 11 bases sitting between them. CDR3 length: 13 residues. This chain's CDR3 is CASSAQTGDTQYF. The CDR3 DNA sequence: TGTGCCAGCAGCGCCCAGACAGGAGATACGCAGTATTTT.

This clonotype has more than one count but fewer than ten. This rearrangement joins TRBV5-4 to TRBJ2-7; D is possibly TRBD1 (6 bases). The CDR3 loop spans 15 amino acids. The V end was cut by 3 bases, the J end by 0 bases, with 13 bases between. CDR1 and CDR2 (germline): SGHNT, YYREEE (reference sequence). The CDR3 nucleotides are TGTGCCAGCAGCTACCTCAAGGACAGCTCCTACGAGCAGTACTTC. It encodes CASSYLKDSSYEQYF.

This clonotype appeared a few times. The chain links TRBV18 to TRBJ1-1; D unresolved. CDR1 and CDR2 from the germline V gene are KGHSH and LQKENI. V dropped 6 bases and J dropped 1 base, with 9 bases sitting between them. The length of the CDR3 is 13 residues. The CDR3 region is CASSESSNTEAFF. The CDR3 nucleotides read TGTGCCAGCTCTGAGAGTTCGAACACTGAAGCTTTCTTT.

J is TRBJ1-2 and V is TRBV14, with D uncertain. V was cut by 0 bases and J by 6 bases, with 8 bases left in between. This CDR3 spans 13 amino acids. Germline CDR1 is SGHDN and CDR2 is FVKESK. The CDR3, as DNA: TGTGCCAGCAGCCAAGAAGGAGGTGATGGCTACACCTTC. Its protein is CASSQEGGDGYTF.

This clonotype was detected only a few times. The chain uses TRBV4-3 and TRBJ2-2; D not resolved. CDR1 and CDR2 (germline): LGHNA, YSLEER. The CDR3 is made up of 15 amino acids. The ends were cut back, 0 bases at V and 4 bases at J, with 9 bases in the middle. CDR3 loop: CASSQDWQTTGELFF. DNA of the CDR3: TGCGCCAGCAGCCAAGATTGGCAGACCACCGGGGAGCTGTTTTTT.

This clonotype appeared many times. V usage is TRBV5-1 and J usage is TRBJ1-1; D not certain. CDR1 and CDR2 (germline): SGHRS, YFSETQ. The CDR3 loop spans 12 amino acids. Trimming took off 4 bases at V and 7 bases at J, with 11 bases between the two ends. CDR3 sequence reads: CASSPSGGEAFF. The DNA of the CDR3 is TGCGCCAGCAGCCCTTCAGGTGGTGAAGCTTTCTTT.